What follows is one T cell receptor (beta chain) and its context. What it binds is unknown. This sample is part of a study of shared clonotypes between healthy human individuals. The repertoire was sequenced with immunoSEQ multiplex PCR; TCRdb's copy has only in-frame clones and lacks some. Altogether about 1 million clones are present, about three quarters being singletons, with the ten largest covering roughly 1.4%. Study findings and constraints: With few donors, the genetic and exposure-history diversity represented was limited. Researchers found naive subsets generally carried larger estimated richness than memory subsets. Large depth notwithstanding, sorted-subset sequencing proved incomplete by rarefaction.

Germline lookup yields CDR1 SGHTA and CDR2 FQGNSA. Trimming took 3 bases from V and 9 from J; bases not matched to a gene: 8. CDR3 size: 15 residues. The gene calls are TRBV7-2 and TRBJ1-6; 7 bases fit TRBD1. The sequenced sample was memory CD4+ T cells sorted from blood. Subset in this sample: CD45RA-negative fraction. The TCR was taken from a man younger than 30 in good health. The CDR3 coding sequence is TGTGCCAGCAGCTTGAGACAGGGTAGCACTTCACCCCTCCACTTT. Residues: CASSLRQGSTSPLHF.